This T cell receptor beta chain derives from a study of spatial heterogeneity in lung cancer. Regarding time point: sample taken at primary tumor resection. Whole RNA, which was extracted from tumor, nontumor lung tissue or frozen PBMC, was sequenced without any cell sorting. In this sample, this clonotype turned up many times. TCR cDNA molecules were tagged individually, and each one carried a unique molecular identifier. Via MiXCR, TCRdb re-called the 5' RACE reads, giving one row per CDR3 protein. The sample has about 17,000 distinct CDR3 sequences, under 20% seen once; the top ten hold more than 12%. The J segment lost 4 bases and the V segment lost 4 bases, leaving 8 bases of the junction unmatched. Germline assignment: CDR1 SGHVS and CDR2 FNYEAQ. The CDR3 totals 15 residues.

Material: PBMCs, obtained at surgery. This receptor was obtained from a male donor with early-stage non-small cell lung cancer. The chain links TRBV7-6 to TRBJ1-1, with 8 bases that match TRBD1. The CDR3 is CASSSLWTGPTEAFF. The DNA for the CDR3 is TGTGCCAGCAGCTCGTTATGGACAGGGCCCACTGAAGCTTTCTTT.